Following are 27 T cell receptor beta chains from one sample sequenced in a study of shared T cell receptors in the human thymus. Assay used: immunoSEQ multiplex PCR; TCRdb lists only in-frame clones, some missing. The sample consists of about 380,000 clones, around 93% of them appearing once. Material: thymocytes. These receptors were obtained from a human donor.

This clone was observed a single time. The chain carries TRBV28 and TRBJ2-3; 8 nucleotides line up with TRBD2. Germline V gene lookup returns CDR1 MDHEN and CDR2 SYDVKM. V lost 3 bases, J lost 2 bases, and 1 base stayed unmatched. CDR3 length: 14 amino acids. The CDR3 loop reads CASSFSGTTDTQYF. Here the CDR3 DNA reads TGTGCCAGCAGTTTTAGCGGGACCACAGATACGCAGTATTTT.

The chain has TRBV30 and TRBJ2-1; 7 bases align to TRBD2. The CDR3 runs to 14 residues. V lost 0 bases to trimming and J lost 6 bases; unmatched junction nucleotides: 5. Looked up from germline, CDR1 is GTSNPN and CDR2 is SVGIG (reference sequence). Written as DNA, the CDR3 is TGTGCCTGGAGTGTAAGGCGGGAGCGCAATGAGCAGTTCTTC. It encodes CAWSVRRERNEQFF.

This clone was seen only a few times. This chain uses TRBV28 with TRBJ1-4; D is ambiguous. Germline lookup yields CDR1 MDHEN and CDR2 SYDVKM. Trimming took off 2 bases at V and 6 bases at J, with 7 bases between the two ends. This CDR3 comprises 13 residues. The CDR3 DNA follows: TGTGCCAGCAGTTTAAGGCTAGATGAAAAACTGTTTTTT. Protein sequence: CASSLRLDEKLFF.

The rearrangement joins TRBV28 to TRBJ2-1; 12 nucleotides line up with TRBD2. Germline assignment: CDR1 MDHEN and CDR2 SYDVKM. The CDR3 runs 16 residues. V lost 5 bases, J lost 7 bases, and 9 bases stayed unmatched. The chain's CDR3 is CASSAATSGRRNEQFF. The CDR3 DNA reads TGTGCCAGCAGTGCTGCCACTAGCGGGAGGCGGAATGAGCAGTTCTTC.

This clone was detected only once. This chain uses TRBV19 with TRBJ2-7; 9 nucleotides match TRBD1. Germline CDR1 reads LNHDA; CDR2 reads SQIVND (reference sequence). The junction had 4 bases not matched to a gene; V was cut back by 5 bases and J by 2 bases. This CDR3 contains 14 residues. CDR3 coding DNA: TGTGCCAGTAGTGTCGGGACAGGGACCTACGAGCAGTACTTC. Translating gives CASSVGTGTYEQYF.

The genes are TRBV18 and TRBJ1-1; D gene unclear. Germline V lookup: CDR1 KGHSH, CDR2 LQKENI. The CDR3 spans 15 residues. The germline V and J ends were trimmed by 4 bases and 3 bases, with 15 bases remaining between them. DNA for the CDR3: TGTGCCAGCTCACAAGAGTTAAAGCAGGACACTGAAGCTTTCTTT. Encoded protein: CASSQELKQDTEAFF.

This chain's CDR3 is CASSSWTGRETQYF. DNA for the CDR3: TGCGCCAGCAGCTCCTGGACCGGGAGGGAGACCCAGTACTTC. The chain employs TRBV4-1 and TRBJ2-5, with 7 bases aligning to TRBD2. J lost 5 bases, V lost 5 bases, and 8 bases had no gene match. The CDR3 consists of 14 residues. Germline CDR1 MGHRA, CDR2 YSYEKL.

The chain has TRBV20-1 and TRBJ2-7, with D unclear. Germline loops: CDR1 DFQATT, CDR2 SNEGSKA (reference sequence). The germline V and J ends were trimmed by 2 bases and 7 bases, with 9 bases remaining between them. CDR3 length: 11 amino acids. The CDR3 DNA follows: TGCAGTGCTAGATCGAGAGGAGAGCAGTACTTC. Amino acid sequence: CSARSRGEQYF.

This clone was detected only once. This chain uses TRBV27 with TRBJ2-1, with 7 nucleotides matching TRBD1. Trimming removed 3 bases from V and 8 bases from J; junction bases left unmatched: 7. The germline V gene encodes CDR1 MNHEY and CDR2 SMNVEV (reference sequence). The CDR3 consists of 14 residues. DNA for the CDR3: TGTGCCAGCAGTTTCTCGAGGGGGCAGGATGAGCAGTTCTTC. Its protein product is CASSFSRGQDEQFF.

The rearrangement joins TRBV13 to TRBJ2-1, with D possibly being TRBD2 (6 bases). CDR3 length: 15 amino acids. Germline values: CDR1 PRHDT, CDR2 FYEKMQ (reference sequence). Trimming took off 5 bases at V and 8 bases at J, with 19 bases between the two ends. For the CDR3, the DNA is TGTGCCAGCAGCCTAATGACTAGTCCCTCCCATGAGCAGTTCTTC. Its protein is CASSLMTSPSHEQFF.

This clone occurred once. The gene calls are TRBV25-1 and TRBJ2-7, with D possibly matching TRBD1 (5 bases). This CDR3 is built from 16 residues. CDR1 and CDR2 from the germline V gene are MGHDK and SYGVNS. Trimming took off 5 bases at V and 1 base at J, with 18 bases between the two ends. Here the CDR3 reads CASSQNPPGYSYEQYF. The CDR3 bases are TGTGCCAGCAGTCAGAATCCCCCAGGGTATTCCTACGAGCAGTACTTC.

This sequence joins TRBV11-1 and TRBJ2-5, with no clear D. Germline CDR1 reads SGHAT; CDR2 reads FQDESV (reference sequence). This CDR3 is 15 amino acids long. V was pared by 0 bases and J by 2 bases, with 10 bases between. The CDR3 spells CASSLAGRPQETQYF. The CDR3 DNA is TGTGCCAGCAGCTTAGCTGGGCGACCACAAGAGACCCAGTACTTC.

CDR3: CASRRRDRGDIEAFF. Written as DNA, the CDR3 is TGTGCCAGCAGACGCCGGGACAGGGGGGATATTGAAGCTTTCTTT. J is TRBJ1-1 and V is TRBV27; 11 nucleotides align to TRBD1. The germline V gene has CDR1 MNHEY and CDR2 SMNVEV (reference sequence). The CDR3 totals 15 residues. Germline trimming cut 6 bases from V and 7 bases from J; bases unmatched to any gene: 10.

The chain carries TRBV5-6 and TRBJ2-7; possibly TRBD1 for D (6 bases). The CDR3 length is 13 residues. CDR1 is SGHDT, CDR2 YYEEEE, per germline. Between the trimmed V and J ends, which lost 5 bases and 7 bases, there was a span of 16 bases. CDR3 nucleotide sequence: TGTGCCAGCAGGCGTCTACAGGGTAAAGAGCAGTACTTC. Its protein product is CASRRLQGKEQYF.

The CDR3 here is CASSRTFNGELFF. DNA for the CDR3: TGCGCCAGCTCTAGGACGTTTAACGGGGAGCTGTTTTTT. The genes are TRBV10-1 and TRBJ2-2, with no clear D. Germline V gene data show CDR1 as WNHNN and CDR2 as SYGVQD (reference sequence). V was pared by 8 bases and J by 7 bases, with 14 bases between. This CDR3 has 13 amino acids.

This clone was seen a handful of times. The J gene is TRBJ1-1, the V gene TRBV10-1, with 8 nucleotides matching TRBD1. CDR1 is WNHNN and CDR2 is SYGVQD in the germline V gene (reference sequence). V lost 5 bases and J lost 4; bases outside the gene matches: 6. The CDR3 is 14 residues long. The CDR3 reads CASSSGGEGTEAFF. The DNA of the CDR3 is TGCGCCAGCAGTTCAGGGGGCGAGGGCACTGAAGCTTTCTTT.

The chain combines TRBV7-9 with TRBJ2-1; D unresolved. CDR3 length: 15 amino acids. In germline, CDR1 is SEHNR, CDR2 FQNEAQ (reference sequence). V gave up 5 bases and J gave up 6 bases, with 17 bases separating them. The CDR3 region has the DNA TGTGCCAGCAGCCCCCTGGTTGGATCCGGCAATGAGCAGTTCTTC. Translated: CASSPLVGSGNEQFF.

The V gene is TRBV14, the J gene TRBJ2-3; D remains unclear. The CDR3 has 12 amino acids. From germline, CDR1 is SGHDN and CDR2 FVKESK. V was clipped by 4 bases and J by 6 bases, with 8 bases between them. CDR3 loop: CASSRERDTQYF. CDR3 nucleotide sequence: TGTGCCAGCAGCCGAGAGAGGGATACGCAGTATTTT.

The chain has TRBV6-5 and TRBJ1-2, with 7 bases identical to TRBD1. The V segment lost 6 bases and the J segment 7 bases; nucleotides outside the gene matches: 14. The CDR3 spans 15 residues. CDR1 and CDR2 (germline): MNHEY, SVGAGI. CDR3 loop: CASRPLAVTGSGYTF. CDR3 nucleotides: TGTGCCAGCAGGCCGTTGGCGGTGACAGGGTCTGGCTACACCTTC.

The CDR3 spells CASSQGMGGGTDTQYF. In nucleotides, the CDR3 is TGCGCCAGCAGCCAAGGGATGGGAGGGGGCACAGATACGCAGTATTTT. The gene calls are TRBV4-3 and TRBJ2-3, with 7 bases identical to TRBD2. The germline V gene has CDR1 LGHNA and CDR2 YSLEER. The ends lost 1 base at V and 1 base at J; junction bases unmatched: 5. This CDR3 has 16 amino acids.

This chain links TRBV27 with TRBJ2-1; 10 bases align to TRBD2. V lost 7 bases to trimming and J lost 5 bases; unmatched junction nucleotides: 11. This CDR3 has 16 amino acids. Germline loops: CDR1 MNHEY, CDR2 SMNVEV (reference sequence). This CDR3 reads CASNQAGGPRNNEQFF. The CDR3 nucleotides read TGTGCCAGCAATCAAGCGGGAGGGCCGAGGAACAATGAGCAGTTCTTC.

The V call is TRBV5-5, the J call TRBJ2-1; D call uncertain. CDR1 and CDR2 (germline): SGHKS, YYEKEE (reference sequence). The CDR3 has 11 amino acids. Deletions cut 1 base from V and 14 bases from J, with 10 bases between. The CDR3, as DNA: TGTGCCAGCAGCTTGCCATACGAGGAGTTCTTC. This codes for CASSLPYEEFF.

The chain recombines TRBV11-3 with TRBJ2-7; tentatively, D is TRBD1 (6 bases). The V end lost 6 bases, the J end lost 2 bases, and 20 bases lay between the germline ends. The CDR3 totals 16 residues. CDR1 is SGHNT, CDR2 YENEEA, per germline. Written as DNA, the CDR3 is TGTGCCAGCAGGCCAGACTCTTACAGGGCTGCCTACGAGCAGTACTTC. Its protein is CASRPDSYRAAYEQYF.

This chain uses TRBV11-2 with TRBJ1-2, with TRBD1 matching 9 bases. V shed 5 bases and J 8 bases; nucleotides not matched to a gene: 15. Germline V CDR1 and CDR2: SGHAT, FQNNGV. The CDR3 consists of 16 residues. CDR3 loop: CASSTVDGTGNTGYTF. The CDR3 nucleotides read TGTGCCAGCAGCACGGTCGACGGGACAGGGAATACCGGCTACACCTTC. Full variable domain (remainder filled in from reference TRBV11-2 and TRBJ1-2): EAGVAQSPRYKIIEKRQSVAFWCNPISGHATLYWYQQILGQGPKLLIQFQNNGVVDDSQLPKDRFSAERLKGVDSTLKIQPAKLEDSAVYLCASSTVDGTGNTGYTFGSGTRLTVV.

This chain connects TRBV2 to TRBJ2-2; 9 bases align to TRBD2. The V gene's germline CDR1 is SNHLY and CDR2 FYNNEI. V lost 6 bases, J lost 0 bases, and 5 bases stayed unmatched. The CDR3 spans 16 residues. The CDR3 bases are TGTGCCAGCAGCTCAGGACTAGCGCCGAACACCGGGGAGCTGTTTTTT. Its translation is CASSSGLAPNTGELFF.

V gene TRBV7-9 combines with J gene TRBJ1-2; a possible D gene is TRBD1 (5 bases). Trimming cost V 3 bases and J 7 bases, with 21 bases left between them. Germline V gene sequence: CDR1 SEHNR, CDR2 FQNEAQ (reference sequence). This CDR3 spans 16 amino acids. The CDR3 bases are TGTGCCAGCAGCTTGCCTACGGGGCTCGGTGTGAGTGGCTACACCTTC. Its protein product is CASSLPTGLGVSGYTF.

V and J are TRBV5-6 and TRBJ1-2, with TRBD1 identical over 7 bases. The CDR3 consists of 15 residues. V gave up 1 base and J gave up 6 bases; unmatched junction bases: 9. The germline gives CDR1 SGHDT, CDR2 YYEEEE. Here the CDR3 DNA reads TGTGCCAGCAGCTTGAGCACAGGGGTTAGGCATGGCTACACCTTC. This sequence encodes CASSLSTGVRHGYTF.